This TCR beta chain was observed in a study of early T cells in non-severe SARS-CoV-2 infection. Study-level background: Chains were unpaired, as sequencing was done on bulk RNA from unsorted whole blood. General study results and limits: The study's VDJdb matching favored anti-spike CD8 responses and missed private and CD4 specificities.

Unique molecular identifiers tagged individual cDNA molecules. MiXCR was run by TCRdb on the 5' RACE reads, yielding one entry per CDR3 protein. This table holds about 90,000 distinct CDR3 sequences, approximately 12% found once. In germline, CDR1 is SGHDT, CDR2 YYEEEE. V was shortened by 0 bases and J by 4 bases, with 7 bases between the two germline ends. CDR3 length: 14 amino acids. In regard to this clonotype: The target antigen is unknown.

The sequence derives from an adult who was a healthcare worker with PCR-confirmed SARS-CoV-2 infection or an uninfected control (not recorded which). Material: whole blood, obtained at baseline. The V and J genes are TRBV5-6 and TRBJ1-4; TRBD1 is a possible D gene (5 bases). The CDR3 is CASSLGQINEKLFF. The CDR3 DNA follows: TGTGCCAGCAGCTTGGGACAGATTAATGAAAAACTGTTTTTT.